One T cell receptor (beta chain) is described in this entry. This clonotype was recorded at least ten times. The antigen it recognizes is unknown. No much larger clonotype is one base removed from it; base qualities were not supplied. The data originate from a study of human T cells and chemical hapten exposure (dated by TCRdb to the early 2020s). Context from the whole study: For sensitization, 2% DPC in acetone was applied to a roughly 2 cm by roughly 2 cm area of upper inner arm skin. Weekly therapeutic DPC doses were additionally applied to the scalp of patients throughout the approximately 24-week study period. Patch tests used Finn chambers with 0.01% DPC on the upper back, scored after 6 days by International Contact Dermatitis Research Group standards. Most of the patients in the cohort were female, and the cohort covered alopecia areata with under or over 50% scalp involvement, alopecia totalis and alopecia universalis. Libraries were pooled for sequencing, and per-sample TCR yields varied mainly because of small differences in library volumes within the pool. This study followed changes in the peripheral blood TCR repertoire in vivo during primary and secondary sensitization of alopecia patients to the hapten diphenylcyclopropenone (DPC). Patient blood was sampled pre-sensitization (week 0) and at 2, 6 and about 24 weeks after DPC sensitization. Roughly 30 alopecia patients provided blood for TCR sequencing at one to four time points (pre-sensitization, 2, 6 and 24 weeks).

What the authors observed across the whole study: All patients had alopecia, a presumed autoimmune disease, so their immune response might differ from that of healthy individuals. Significantly more large CDR3 similarity clusters were formed by expanded TCRs than by pre-sensitization or healthy control sets, consistent with antigen-driven responses. Repeated subsampling changed both the strength of the expansion versus patch-test correlation and the threshold at which that correlation became significant. DPC sensitization did not change the number of TCRs with a frequency above 1 in 1000, and there was no evidence of changes in global repertoire structure. Patch test score correlated positively with the number of PT1 expanded TCRs, reaching significance at thresholds 8, 16 and 32 but not at 4.

Library construction relied on RACE. Sequencing relied on a NextSeq 500. Library preparation attached unique molecular identifiers to individual cDNA molecules for quantitative, reproducible TCR counting. For every blood RNA sample, sequencing covered both the TCR alpha and TCR beta chains. Per the authors' processing: A median of approximately 100,000 TCRs per sample was observed, with a range of about 23,224 to 690,600. The Decombinator software suite was used to annotate the V, J and CDR3 of the TCR reads. To make PS versus PT1 abundance plots, every sample was subsampled to the same number of TCRs (28,000). TCRs were defined as expanded if absent before sensitization and observed at least eight times at the 2-week time point. TCRdb reprocessing: public reads trimmed at Q25 with fastp, clones called with MiXCR, in-frame beta chains kept. Each entry merges the rows of one CDR3 protein and shows their most common DNA and genes. For this entry, the V and J calls and clone size follow TCRdb and not the study's own pipeline. Here the sample has 85,000 or so distinct CDR3 sequences; 11% occur a single time. Around 1.4% of the sample is taken by the ten largest.

The CDR3 starts with the cysteine, ends with the phenylalanine, and has 18 residues. Only the CDR3 region is kept as DNA, spanning 54 bases read in frame from base 1. Relative to germline, V is 2 bases shorter and J is 0 bases shorter, with 14 bases between their ends. Reading the germline V gene gives CDR1 MNHEY and CDR2 SVGEGT. What this sample's time point label stands for: patch test 2, 6 weeks after DPC sensitization. The intended sense of this specimen's treatment or condition label: therapeutic diphenylcyclopropenone sensitization with weekly scalp DPC. At every patch-test visit, the blood draw took place before the patch test was put on. Eligible patients were aged 18 to 70, diagnosed with alopecia, deemed suitable for DPC therapy, and excluded if pregnant. Total RNA was extracted from unfractionated whole blood collected in Tempus Blood RNA tubes.

Sequencing used whole blood, obtained in connection with sensitization to the hapten diphenylcyclopropenone (DPC). This receptor was taken from a man between 18 and 29 years old with alopecia areata. Some clones in this sample may be carry-over from other donors' samples. Recombination linked TRBV6-2 or TRBV6-3 to TRBJ2-6, with TRBD1 as a weak D call on 6 bases. The CDR3 loop reads CASSYLRQASSGANVLTF. In nucleotides, the sequence is TGTGCCAGCAGTTACCTGAGACAGGCTAGCTCTGGGGCCAACGTCCTGACTTTC.